This TCR beta chain appears in the sequencing data of a study of control samples from healthy donors and cancer patients. Generated by immunoSEQ multiplex PCR, the TCRdb table keeps only in-frame clones and is missing some. The repertoire has over 100,000 clones, 80% to 95% of them found once; the top ten carry about 2.5%. Regarding this clone: The junction shows a germline mismatch at one end, possibly a read error.

The source is a middle-aged man in good health. Source material: blood.

As DNA, the CDR3 is TGCAGTGCTAGAGCTGGGACTAGCTCCGTCTTC. It codes for CSARAGTSSVF. J is TRBJ2-7 and V is TRBV20-1; 9 bases map to TRBD2. CDR1 is DFQATT and CDR2 is SNEGSKA in the germline V gene (reference sequence). The CDR3 has 11 residues.